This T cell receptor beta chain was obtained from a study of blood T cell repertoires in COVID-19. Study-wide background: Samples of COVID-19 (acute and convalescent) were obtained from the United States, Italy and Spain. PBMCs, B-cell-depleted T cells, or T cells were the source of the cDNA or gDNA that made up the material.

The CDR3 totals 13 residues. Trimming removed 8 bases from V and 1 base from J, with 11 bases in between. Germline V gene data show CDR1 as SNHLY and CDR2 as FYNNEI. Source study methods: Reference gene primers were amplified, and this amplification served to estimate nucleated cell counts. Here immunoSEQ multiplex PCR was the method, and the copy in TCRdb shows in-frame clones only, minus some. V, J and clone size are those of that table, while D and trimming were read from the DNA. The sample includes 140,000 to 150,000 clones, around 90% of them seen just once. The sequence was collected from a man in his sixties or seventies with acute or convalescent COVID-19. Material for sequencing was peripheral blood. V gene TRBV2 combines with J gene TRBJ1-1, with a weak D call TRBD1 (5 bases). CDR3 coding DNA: TGTGCCAGCGTCGTGGGGCGGAACACTGAAGCTTTCTTT. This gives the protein CASVVGRNTEAFF.